This T cell receptor (beta chain) emerged from a study of tumor-infiltrating lymphocytes in primary liver carcinoma listed by TCRdb under 2017. Broadly, across the study: The five patients, three men and two women aged 30 to 69 years, had hepatocellular carcinoma (four) or combined HCC and intrahepatic cholangiocarcinoma (one). A total of roughly 35 specimens from 5 patients underwent TCRbeta repertoire sequencing, comprising around 25 tumor regions, 5 adjacent noncancerous liver tissues and 5 peripheral blood samples. TCRbeta repertoire sequencing, expression microarrays and whole-exome sequencing were combined in the study across five regions of each liver tumor, with adjacent normal tissue and blood also included. Technical replicate repertoires showed high reproducibility, with mean shared-clone rates roughly 0.87 and correlation coefficients above 0.95. Roughly 3.5 to 7.5 million productive TCRbeta reads were obtained per sample, and no significant difference in read depth was found between tissue types. The five patients had tumors staged T1-T3 N0M0, with maximum diameters ranging from about 4.2 to 10 cm.

From a lookup of the germline V gene, CDR1 and CDR2 are SGHNT and YENEEA. From the cysteine through the phenylalanine, the CDR3 covers 16 amino acids. Just the 48-base CDR3 DNA is kept, in frame starting at base 1. V and J are trimmed by 2 bases and 5 bases, and the gene matches miss 8 bases of the junction. TCRbeta-specific cDNA was reverse-transcribed from approximately 460 ng total RNA using a constant-region primer and ProtoScript II reverse transcriptase. The TCRbeta libraries were prepared through three rounds of nested multiplex PCR following a slightly modified ARM-PCR procedure. Each of the first two PCR rounds ran for roughly 9 cycles using multiplex TRBV1-TRBV30 forward primers together with a Cbeta reverse primer. Sample barcodes and Illumina adapters were attached in a final 25-cycle PCR using Deep VentR polymerase. Before sequencing, amplicons of 200-500 bp were purified from gel using a QIAquick gel extraction kit. The TCRbeta amplicons were sequenced with 250-bp paired-end reads on an Illumina HiSeq 2500. In the paper's pipeline: Trimmomatic v0.33 was used to quality-trim the reads, and FLASH v1.2.11 was used to merge paired reads so that full CDR3 sequences could be recovered. V, D and J germline segments were assigned to the rearranged TCRbeta sequences using MiGEC v1.2.1b. VDJtools v1.0.0 computed clonotype statistics and Shannon-Wiener diversity indices. Except for diversity analysis, only each sample's 250 most abundant clonotypes were used in subsequent analyses to reduce sampling bias. Using fastp at Q25 and MiXCR, TCRdb reprocessed the public reads and kept productive beta chains. Entries that share a CDR3 protein sequence are merged under the most common genes and DNA. The V and J calls, along with clone size, are taken from TCRdb and not from the paper's own processing. Here the sample has some 87,000 distinct CDR3 sequences; roughly 70% occur a single time. The top ten clonotypes cover 27% of the sample.

This clonotype was seen once. Its antigen remains undetermined. Per-base quality was not reported, and no clone a single base away is much larger than it. One read alone is a weak basis. What the work shows at the level of the full study, not this receptor alone: Compared with blood, tumors had a significantly larger share of the repertoire taken up by the top 250 clones (p = 0.039). Only the TCR beta chain was sequenced, so true repertoire diversity is likely underestimated because unpaired alpha chains were not captured. Bulk unsorted samples precluded comparing CD4+ and CD8+ T cell repertoires. Repertoire overlap was higher between tumor regions (mean around 36%) than tumor-adjacent (approximately 17%) or tumor-blood (roughly 14%) pairs, consistent with antigen-driven expansion. The study included only a few patients, and the authors note findings should be validated in a larger study.

Total RNA and DNA were co-extracted from approximately 20-30 mg of bulk tissue with the AllPrep DNA/RNA mini kit, without cell sorting. Between November 2015 and early 2016, roughly 5 patients in China with histopathologically diagnosed primary liver carcinoma had their tumors surgically resected. At the time of sampling, the patients were treatment-naive and had chronic HBV infection. Each fresh piece of tumor and adjacent tissue was cut in two, with one half stored in RNAlater at -80 degrees C and the other half sent for histology. The sequence is built from TRBV11-3 and TRBJ2-2, with 7 middle bases fitting TRBD2. This TCR was recovered from a man in his forties with primary liver carcinoma and hepatitis B virus infection. The sample was tumor-adjacent normal liver tissue. The DNA sequence is given as TGTGCCAGCAGCTTACAAGCGGGAACGGAAACCGGGGAGCTGTTTTTT. The resulting protein is CASSLQAGTETGELFF. Reference TRBV11-3 and TRBJ2-2 proteins supply the regions before and after the CDR3; the full variable domain is: EAGVVQSPRYKIIEKKQPVAFWCNPISGHNTLYWYLQNLGQGPELLIRYENEEAVDDSQLPKDRFSAERLKGVDSTLKIQPAELGDSAVYLCASSLQAGTETGELFFGEGSRLTVL.